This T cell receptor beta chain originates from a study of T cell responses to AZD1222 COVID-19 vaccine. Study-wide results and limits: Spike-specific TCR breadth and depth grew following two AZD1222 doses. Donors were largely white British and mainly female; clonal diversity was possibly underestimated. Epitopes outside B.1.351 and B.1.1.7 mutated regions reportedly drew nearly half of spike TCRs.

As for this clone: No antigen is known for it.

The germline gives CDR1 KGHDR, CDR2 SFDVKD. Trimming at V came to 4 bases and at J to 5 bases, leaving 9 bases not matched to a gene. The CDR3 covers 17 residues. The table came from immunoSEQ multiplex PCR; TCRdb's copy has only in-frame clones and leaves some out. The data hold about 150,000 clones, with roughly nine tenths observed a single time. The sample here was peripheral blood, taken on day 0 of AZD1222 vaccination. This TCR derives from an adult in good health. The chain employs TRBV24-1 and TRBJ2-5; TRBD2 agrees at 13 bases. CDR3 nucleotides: TGTGCCACCAGTGACAAGGGACTAGCGGGACGAAGGGAGACCCAGTACTTC. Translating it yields CATSDKGLAGRRETQYF.